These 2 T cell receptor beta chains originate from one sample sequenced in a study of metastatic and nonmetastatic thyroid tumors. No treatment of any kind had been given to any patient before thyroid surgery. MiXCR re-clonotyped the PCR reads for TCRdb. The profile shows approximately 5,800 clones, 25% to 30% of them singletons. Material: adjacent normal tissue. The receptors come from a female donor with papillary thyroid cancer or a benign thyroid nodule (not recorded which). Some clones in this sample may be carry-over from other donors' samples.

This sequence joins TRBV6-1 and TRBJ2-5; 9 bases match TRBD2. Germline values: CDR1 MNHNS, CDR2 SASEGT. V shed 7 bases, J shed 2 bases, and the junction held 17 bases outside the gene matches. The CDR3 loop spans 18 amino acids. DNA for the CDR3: TGTGCCAGCAATCTCATAGCGGGAGTGGCCCTTTCTCAAGAGACCCAGTACTTC. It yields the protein CASNLIAGVALSQETQYF.

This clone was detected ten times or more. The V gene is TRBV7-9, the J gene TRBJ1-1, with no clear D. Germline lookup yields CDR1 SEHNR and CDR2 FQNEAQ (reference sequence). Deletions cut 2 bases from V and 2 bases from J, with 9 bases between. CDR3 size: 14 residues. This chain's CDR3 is CASSLSGSNTEAFF. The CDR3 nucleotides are TGTGCCAGCAGCTTAAGCGGTTCTAACACTGAAGCTTTCTTT.